This TCR beta chain was observed in a study of OX40 agonist ivuxolimab in advanced cancers. Only in-frame clones appear in the TCRdb table, and some are missing; sequencing was by immunoSEQ multiplex PCR. The table includes 96,000 or so clones, approximately 80% detected once. Turning to this clone: Its antigen is currently unknown.

Regarding the study as a whole: On average, CD8+ T cells showed a greater number of expanded clones than CD4+. Near-lowest levels of clonal expansion characterized partial responders at 0.1-3.0 mg/kg.

The CDR3 totals 15 residues. Trimming took off 0 bases at V and 1 base at J, with 9 bases between the two ends. Germline loops: CDR1 MNHEY, CDR2 SVGAGI. Systemic immunosuppression or a history of autoimmune disease excluded patients. The V gene is TRBV6-5, the J gene TRBJ1-1; D is uncertain. This clonotype originated in an adult with an advanced solid tumor such as melanoma, head and neck, liver or kidney cancer. Sample: CD4+ or CD8+ T cells sorted from blood, taken in a trial of the OX40 agonist ivuxolimab. The CDR3 DNA reads as TGTGCCAGCAGTTACTCGGACCCAGGGAACACTGAAGCTTTCTTT. This encodes CASSYSDPGNTEAFF.